This T cell receptor (beta chain) was profiled in a study of blood T cells in healthy people across ages. The CDR3 has 12 residues. A second PCR, run for about 6 to 11 cycles, used a sample-barcoded 5' primer plus a J-beta primer mix. Carrying 12 random nucleotides, a template-switch adaptor labeled each individual cDNA molecule. MiXCR, applied by TCRdb to the 5' RACE reads, yields one record per CDR3 protein. The sample has around 850,000 distinct CDR3 sequences; roughly 40% are singletons. Study-wide results and limits: Compared with aged donors, long-lived donors showed fewer expanded clones, suggesting selection. CMV infection status of these donors was not known.

With respect to this clonotype: Antigen: not known. A much larger clone sits a single nucleotide away, making a read error possible.

This receptor was taken from a man aged 18-30 years in good health. This chain uses TRBV12-3 or TRBV12-4 with TRBJ2-1; D is undetermined. The material sequenced was blood. Here the CDR3 reads CASRLESNEQFF. The CDR3 coding sequence is TGTGCCAGCAGGTTAGAATCCAATGAGCAGTTCTTC.